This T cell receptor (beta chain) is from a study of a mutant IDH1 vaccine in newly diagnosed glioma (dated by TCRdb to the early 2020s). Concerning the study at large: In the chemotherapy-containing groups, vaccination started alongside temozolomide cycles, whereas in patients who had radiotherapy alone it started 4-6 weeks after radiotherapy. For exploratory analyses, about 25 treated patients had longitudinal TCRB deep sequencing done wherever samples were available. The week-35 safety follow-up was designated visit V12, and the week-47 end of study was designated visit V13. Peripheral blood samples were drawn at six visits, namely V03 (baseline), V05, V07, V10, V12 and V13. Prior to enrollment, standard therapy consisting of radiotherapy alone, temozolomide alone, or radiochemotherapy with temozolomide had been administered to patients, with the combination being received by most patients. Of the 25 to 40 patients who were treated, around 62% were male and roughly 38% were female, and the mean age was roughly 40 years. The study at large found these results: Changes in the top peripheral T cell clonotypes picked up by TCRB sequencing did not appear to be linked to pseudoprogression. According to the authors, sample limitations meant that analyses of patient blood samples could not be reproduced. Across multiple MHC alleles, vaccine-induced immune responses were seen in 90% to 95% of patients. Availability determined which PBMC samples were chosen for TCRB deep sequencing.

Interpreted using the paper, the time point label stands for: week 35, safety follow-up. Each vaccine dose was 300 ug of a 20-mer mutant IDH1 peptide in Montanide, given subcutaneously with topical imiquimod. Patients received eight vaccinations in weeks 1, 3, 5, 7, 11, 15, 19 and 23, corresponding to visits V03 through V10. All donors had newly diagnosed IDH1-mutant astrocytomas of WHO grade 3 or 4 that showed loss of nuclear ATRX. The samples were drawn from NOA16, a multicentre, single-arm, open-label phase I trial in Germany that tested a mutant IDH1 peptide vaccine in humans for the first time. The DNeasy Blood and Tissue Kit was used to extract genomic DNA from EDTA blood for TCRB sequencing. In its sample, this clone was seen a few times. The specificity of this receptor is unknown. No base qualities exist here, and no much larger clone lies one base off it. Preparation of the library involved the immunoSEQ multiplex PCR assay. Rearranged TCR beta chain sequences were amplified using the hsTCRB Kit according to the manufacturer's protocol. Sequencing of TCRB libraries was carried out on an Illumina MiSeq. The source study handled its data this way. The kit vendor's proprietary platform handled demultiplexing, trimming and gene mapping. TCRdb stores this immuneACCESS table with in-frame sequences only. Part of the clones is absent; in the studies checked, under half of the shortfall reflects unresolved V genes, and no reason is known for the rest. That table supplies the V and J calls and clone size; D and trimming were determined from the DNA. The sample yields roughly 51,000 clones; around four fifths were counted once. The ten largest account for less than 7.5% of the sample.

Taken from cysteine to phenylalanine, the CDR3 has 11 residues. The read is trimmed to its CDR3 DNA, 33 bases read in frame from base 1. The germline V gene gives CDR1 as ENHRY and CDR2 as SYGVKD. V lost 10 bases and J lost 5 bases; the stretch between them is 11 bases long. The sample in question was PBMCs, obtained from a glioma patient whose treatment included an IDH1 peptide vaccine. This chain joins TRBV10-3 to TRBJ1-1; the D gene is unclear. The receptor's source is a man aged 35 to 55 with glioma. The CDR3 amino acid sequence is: CATLKGTEAFF. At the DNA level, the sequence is TGTGCCACCCTAAAGGGTACTGAAGCTTTCTTT.